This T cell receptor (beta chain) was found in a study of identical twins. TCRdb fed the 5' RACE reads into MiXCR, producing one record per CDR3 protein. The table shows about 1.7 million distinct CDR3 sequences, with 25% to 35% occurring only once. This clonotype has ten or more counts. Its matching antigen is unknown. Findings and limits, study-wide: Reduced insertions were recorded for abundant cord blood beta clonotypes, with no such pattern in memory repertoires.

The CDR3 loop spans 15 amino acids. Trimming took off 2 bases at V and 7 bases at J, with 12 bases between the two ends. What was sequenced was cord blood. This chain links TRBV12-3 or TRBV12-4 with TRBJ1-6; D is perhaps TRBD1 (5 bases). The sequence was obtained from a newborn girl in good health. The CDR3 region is CASSLNAGDNSPLHF. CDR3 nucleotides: TGTGCCAGCAGTTTAAATGCCGGGGACAATTCACCCCTCCACTTT.